This T cell receptor (beta chain) was observed in a study of cytomegalovirus exposure and HLA in healthy donors. The primer mix had 60 Vbeta and 13 Jbeta primers. Sequencing used immunoSEQ multiplex PCR; TCRdb keeps in-frame clones, though not all of them. The data contain about 140,000 clones, about four fifths of them seen just once; the ten biggest clones take up about 3.4%. The sequence came from a man aged 18 to 30 in good health and CMV-seropositive. The sequencing sample was made of PBMCs.

CDR3 region: CASQPLADQPQHF. CDR3 DNA sequence: TGTGCCAGCCAACCGCTCGCGGATCAGCCCCAGCATTTT. The chain links TRBV2 to TRBJ1-5; D uncertain. The CDR3 length is 13 residues. Trimming took 8 bases from V and 5 from J, leaving 13 bases between them. The germline CDR1 and CDR2 sequences are SNHLY and FYNNEI.